Described below is a single T cell receptor (beta chain) sequence and its context. The antigen remains unidentified. The data were taken from a study of identical twins. TCRdb reanalysed the 5' RACE reads using MiXCR and keeps one entry per CDR3 protein. The sample consists of roughly 290,000 distinct CDR3 sequences, under 9% of them appearing once. CDR3 length equals 14 residues. CDR1 WNHNN and CDR2 SYGVQD come from the germline V gene (reference sequence). The V and J ends lost 1 base and 2 bases respectively, with 7 bases between them. Study-level results: Sequences that were beta out-of-frame showed weaker excess twin sharing. The same donors were not followed; conclusions instead depended on cross-sectional statistical analysis.

These same records also appear under a second study, on yellow fever vaccine responses in identical twins.

This chain links TRBV10-1 with TRBJ2-3, with D possibly TRBD2 on 6 matching bases. The TCR comes from a woman under 30 in good health. The specimen sequenced was memory (CD45RO+) T cells sorted from blood. The CDR3 region is CASSELAVTDTQYF. The CDR3 DNA is TGCGCCAGCAGTGAGTTAGCGGTCACAGATACGCAGTATTTT.